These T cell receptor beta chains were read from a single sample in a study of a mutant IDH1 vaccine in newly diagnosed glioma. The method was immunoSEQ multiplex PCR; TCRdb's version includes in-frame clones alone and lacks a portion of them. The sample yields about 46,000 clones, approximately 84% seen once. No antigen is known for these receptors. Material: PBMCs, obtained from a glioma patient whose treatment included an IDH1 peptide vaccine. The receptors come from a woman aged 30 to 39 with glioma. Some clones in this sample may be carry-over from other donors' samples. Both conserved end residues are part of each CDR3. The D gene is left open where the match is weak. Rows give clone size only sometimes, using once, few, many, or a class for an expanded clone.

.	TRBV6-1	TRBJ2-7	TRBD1	TGTGCCAGCAGTCCTACAGGGGACGAGCAGTACTTC	CASSPTGDEQYF
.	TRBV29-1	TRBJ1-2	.	TGCAGCGTTGATAGGGGGGAACCCTATGGCTACACCTTC	CSVDRGEPYGYTF
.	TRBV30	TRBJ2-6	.	TGTGCCTGGACCCTTGGAGGTAATGGGGCCAACGTCCTGACTTTC	CAWTLGGNGANVLTF
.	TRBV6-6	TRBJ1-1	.	TGTGCCAGCAGTTACGACAGGAACACTGAAGCTTTCTTT	CASSYDRNTEAFF
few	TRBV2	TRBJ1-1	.	TGTGCCAGCAGCAGGGAACTGAACACTGAAGCTTTCTTT	CASSRELNTEAFF
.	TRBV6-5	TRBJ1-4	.	TGTGCCAGCAGTTACTCGAGCAACGGTAATGAAAAACTGTTTTTT	CASSYSSNGNEKLFF
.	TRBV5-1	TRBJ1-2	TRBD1	TGCGCCAGCAGCTTTGCGACAGGGGCTGAGGGCTACACCTTC	CASSFATGAEGYTF
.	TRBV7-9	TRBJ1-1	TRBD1	TGTGCCAGCAGCTCACGAGAGGGGGCTGGAACTGAAGCTTTCTTT	CASSSREGAGTEAFF
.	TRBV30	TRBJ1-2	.	TGTGCCTGGAGTTCCGGGATTCTTAACTATGGCTACACCTTC	CAWSSGILNYGYTF
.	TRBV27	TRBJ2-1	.	TGTGCCAGCAGCCTTCCGGGAAGCTCCTACAATGAGCAGTTCTTC	CASSLPGSSYNEQFF
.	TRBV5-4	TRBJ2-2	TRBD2	TGTGCCAGCAGCTTTGCTAGCGGGAGGGGCACCGGGGAGCTGTTTTTT	CASSFASGRGTGELFF
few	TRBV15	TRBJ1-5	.	TGTGCCACCAGCAGACCTGTCCAGAGCAATCAGCCCCAGCATTTT	CATSRPVQSNQPQHF
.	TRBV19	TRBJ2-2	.	TGTGCCAGTAGGGACAGAGCGAACACCGGGGAGCTGTTTTTT	CASRDRANTGELFF
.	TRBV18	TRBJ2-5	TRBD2	TGTGCCAGCTCACCCCCGCGGGGCGGGGGGCACCAAGAGACCCAGTACTTC	CASSPPRGGGHQETQYF
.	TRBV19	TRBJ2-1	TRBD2	TGTGCGGCGGGAGTTCGCCTACACAATGAGCAGTTCTTC	CAAGVRLHNEQFF
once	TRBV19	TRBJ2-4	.	TGTGCCAGTAGTGGGTTCCTCACTAGCTCAAAAAACATTCAGTACTTC	CASSGFLTSSKNIQYF
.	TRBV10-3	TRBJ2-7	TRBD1	TGTGCCATCAGTCTCCGGGACAGGGACGAGCAGTACTTC	CAISLRDRDEQYF
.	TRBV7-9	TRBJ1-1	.	TGTGCCAGCAGCTTAGTGCCAGGGATCGCGTCGGCTTTCTTT	CASSLVPGIASAFF
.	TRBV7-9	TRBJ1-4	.	TGTGCCAGCAGCGTTGCCGGGACCGCCGAAAAACTGTTTTTT	CASSVAGTAEKLFF
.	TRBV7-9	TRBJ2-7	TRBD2	TGTGCCAGCAGCTCCTCCCGACTAGCGGGAGGCCCCTACGAGCAGTACTTC	CASSSSRLAGGPYEQYF
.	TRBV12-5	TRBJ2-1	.	TGTGCTAGTGGTTTGGTCCCCCTAGTCAGCTCCTACAATGAGCAGTTCTTC	CASGLVPLVSSYNEQFF
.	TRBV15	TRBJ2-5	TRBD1	TGTGCCACCGGGACCGGGACAGGGTGGGGGGAGACCCAGTACTTC	CATGTGTGWGETQYF
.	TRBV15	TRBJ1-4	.	TGTGCCACCAGCAGAGACACGGCAACTAATGAAAAACTGTTTTTT	CATSRDTATNEKLFF
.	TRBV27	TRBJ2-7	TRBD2	TGTGCCAGCACCTCGGGCAGGGGGCGAGCAGCGGGAGGGGAGCAGTACTTC	CASTSGRGRAAGGEQYF
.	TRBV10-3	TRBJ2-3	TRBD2	TGTGCCATCAGTGATCCCAGCGGGAGAGGTGTTTATAAGGGCACAGATACGCAGTATTTT	CAISDPSGRGVYKGTDTQYF
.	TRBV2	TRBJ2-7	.	TGTGCCAGCAGTGAGGGACTCCCCAGTTTAAGGGAGCAGTACTTC	CASSEGLPSLREQYF
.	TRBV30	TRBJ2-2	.	TGTGCCTGGAGTGCTGTGCGGGGCGAAGGGACCGGGGAGCTGTTTTTT	CAWSAVRGEGTGELFF
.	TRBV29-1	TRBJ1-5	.	TGCAGCGTTGTGATTGGGGGGAACAATCAGCCCCAGCATTTT	CSVVIGGNNQPQHF
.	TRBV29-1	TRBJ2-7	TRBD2	TGCAGCGCTAGGACTAGCGGAAGTACGGGTGGCGAGCAGTACTTC	CSARTSGSTGGEQYF
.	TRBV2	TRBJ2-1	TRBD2	TGTGCCACCGGGACTACCTCCCGAAATGAGCAGTTCTTC	CATGTTSRNEQFF
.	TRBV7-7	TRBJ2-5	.	TGTGCTAGCAGCCCTAGTGGAGAGACCCAGTACTTC	CASSPSGETQYF
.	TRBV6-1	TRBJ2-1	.	TGTGCCAGCAGAGAAGACCTCGGCTCCTACAATGAGCAGTTCTTC	CASREDLGSYNEQFF
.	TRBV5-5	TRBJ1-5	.	TGTGCCAGCAGCTTGGTAACAGCGAATCAGCCCCAGCATTTT	CASSLVTANQPQHF
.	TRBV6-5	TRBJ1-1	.	TGTGCCAGCAGTCTATCGGGACATTCGAACACTGAAGCTTTCTTT	CASSLSGHSNTEAFF
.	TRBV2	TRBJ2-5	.	TGTGCCAGCAGCACCGGACACCATGGGACCCAGTACTTC	CASSTGHHGTQYF
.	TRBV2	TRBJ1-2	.	TGTGCCAGCAGTAGCCGGGACACAGCGCGTAGAGGCTACACCTTC	CASSSRDTARRGYTF
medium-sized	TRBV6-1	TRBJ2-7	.	TGTGCCAGATCGGGACCCTACGAGCAGTACTTC	CARSGPYEQYF
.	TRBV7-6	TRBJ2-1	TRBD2	TGTGCCAGCAGCCCCGGACTAGCGGTGTACAATGAGCAGTTCTTC	CASSPGLAVYNEQFF
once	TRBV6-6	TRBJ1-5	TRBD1	TGTGCCAGCAGTTACTCGACAGGGGGGTGGGGTCAGCCCCAGCATTTT	CASSYSTGGWGQPQHF
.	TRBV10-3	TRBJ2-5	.	TGTGCCATCAGTGAAGGGGGGCGGGAGTTTGAGACCCAGTACTTC	CAISEGGREFETQYF
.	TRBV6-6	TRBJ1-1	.	TGTGCCAGCAGTTATGGGGAGAACACTGAAGCTTTCTTT	CASSYGENTEAFF
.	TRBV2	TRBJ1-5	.	TGTGCCAGCAGTGAAGAGGGAGGGGGTCAGCCCCAGCATTTT	CASSEEGGGQPQHF
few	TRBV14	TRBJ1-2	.	TGTGCCAGCAGCCAAGACCCACTATCAGGGCTCACCTTC	CASSQDPLSGLTF
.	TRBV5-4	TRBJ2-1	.	TGTGCCATCCAGGGGGTAGCGGGAAGGAATGAGCAGTTCTTC	CAIQGVAGRNEQFF
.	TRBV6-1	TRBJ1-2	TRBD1	TGTGCCAGCTCCCCCCAGGGGGAAGGCCACTATGGCTACACCTTC	CASSPQGEGHYGYTF
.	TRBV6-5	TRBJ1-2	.	TGTGCCAGCAGTTACAGGGACATGAACTATGGCTACACCTTC	CASSYRDMNYGYTF
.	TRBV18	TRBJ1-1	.	TGTGCCAGCTCACCACGGGACGCTACGTATGAAGCTTTCTTT	CASSPRDATYEAFF
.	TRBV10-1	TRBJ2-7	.	TGCGCCAGCAGTGAATACCAGGGCCCCTACGAGCAGTACTTC	CASSEYQGPYEQYF
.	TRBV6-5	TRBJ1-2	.	TGTGCCAGCAGTCAGGGTGGAGGCTACACCTTC	CASSQGGGYTF
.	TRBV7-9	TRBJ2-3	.	TGTGCCAGCAGCTTAGGGCCAGGGGCTGATGGTACGCAGTATTTT	CASSLGPGADGTQYF
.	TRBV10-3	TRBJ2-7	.	TGTGCCATCAGTGATGGTCTAAAGCAGTACTTC	CAISDGLKQYF
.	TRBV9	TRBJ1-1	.	TGTGCCAGCAGCCCAGTGGGGCCCACTGAAGCTTTCTTT	CASSPVGPTEAFF
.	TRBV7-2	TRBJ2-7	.	TGTGCCAGCAGCTTAGCCGAGGGATTCTACGAGCAGTACTTC	CASSLAEGFYEQYF
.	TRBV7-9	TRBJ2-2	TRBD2	TGTGCCAGCAGCTTCAACGCGGGAGGTTCCACCGGGGAGCTGTTTTTT	CASSFNAGGSTGELFF